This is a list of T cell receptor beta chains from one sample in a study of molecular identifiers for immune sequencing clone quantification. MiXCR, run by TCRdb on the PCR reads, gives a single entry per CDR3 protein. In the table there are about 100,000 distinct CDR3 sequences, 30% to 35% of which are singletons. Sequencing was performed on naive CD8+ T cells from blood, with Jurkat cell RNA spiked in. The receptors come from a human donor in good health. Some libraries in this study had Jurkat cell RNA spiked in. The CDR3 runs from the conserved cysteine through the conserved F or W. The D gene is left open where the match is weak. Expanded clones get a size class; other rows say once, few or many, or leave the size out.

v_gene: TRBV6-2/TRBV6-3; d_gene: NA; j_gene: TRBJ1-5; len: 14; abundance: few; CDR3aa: CASSYFGGDQPQHF; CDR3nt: TGTGCCAGCAGTTACTTTGGGGGCGATCAGCCCCAGCATTTT
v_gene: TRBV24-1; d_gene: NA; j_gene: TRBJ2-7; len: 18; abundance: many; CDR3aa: CATSSLLPRDGKDYEQYF; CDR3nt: TGTGCCACCAGTAGCCTACTGCCCCGGGACGGCAAGGACTACGAGCAGTACTTC
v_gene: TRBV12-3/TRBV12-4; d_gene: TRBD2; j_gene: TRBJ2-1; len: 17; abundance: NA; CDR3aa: CASSSALLAGGYNEQFF; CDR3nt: TGTGCCAGCAGTTCAGCCCTTCTAGCGGGAGGCTACAATGAGCAGTTCTTC
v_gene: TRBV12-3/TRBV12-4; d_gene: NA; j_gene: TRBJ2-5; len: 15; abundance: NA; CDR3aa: CASSQAWASQETQYF; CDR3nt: TGTGCCAGCAGTCAGGCCTGGGCCTCTCAAGAGACCCAGTACTTC
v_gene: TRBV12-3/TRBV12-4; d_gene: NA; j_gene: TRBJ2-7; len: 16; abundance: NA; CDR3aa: CASSLGSWATEYEQYF; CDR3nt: TGTGCCAGCAGTTTAGGTTCATGGGCCACAGAGTACGAGCAGTACTTC
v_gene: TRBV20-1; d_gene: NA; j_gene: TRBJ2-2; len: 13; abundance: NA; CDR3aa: CSPLEGGTGELFF; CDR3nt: TGCAGCCCTTTGGAGGGTGGCACCGGGGAGCTGTTTTTT
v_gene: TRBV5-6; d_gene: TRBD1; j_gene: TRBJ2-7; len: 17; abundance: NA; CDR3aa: CASSSPILHRGVYEQYF; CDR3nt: TGTGCCAGCAGCTCCCCCATTTTACACAGGGGAGTCTACGAGCAGTACTTC
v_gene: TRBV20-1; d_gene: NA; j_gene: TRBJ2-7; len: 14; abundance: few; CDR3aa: CSARDPKKSYEQYF; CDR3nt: TGCAGTGCCAGAGATCCCAAGAAGTCCTACGAGCAGTACTTC
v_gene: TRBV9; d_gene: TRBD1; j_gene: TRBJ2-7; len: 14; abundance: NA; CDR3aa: CASSVAGTETEQYF; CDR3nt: TGTGCCAGCAGCGTAGCCGGGACAGAGACCGAGCAGTACTTC
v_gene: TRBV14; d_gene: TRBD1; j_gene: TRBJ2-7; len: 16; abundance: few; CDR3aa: CASSPSPQGASYEQYF; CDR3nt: TGTGCCAGCAGCCCGTCGCCGCAGGGGGCCTCCTACGAGCAGTACTTC
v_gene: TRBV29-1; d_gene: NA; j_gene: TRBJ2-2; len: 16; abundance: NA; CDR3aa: CSVVVRGKKITGELFF; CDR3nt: TGCAGCGTTGTTGTCCGGGGTAAAAAGATCACCGGGGAGCTGTTTTTT
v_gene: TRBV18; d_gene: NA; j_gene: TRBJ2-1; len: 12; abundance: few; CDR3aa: CASSEELNEQFF; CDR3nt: TGTGCCAGCTCCGAGGAACTCAATGAGCAGTTCTTC
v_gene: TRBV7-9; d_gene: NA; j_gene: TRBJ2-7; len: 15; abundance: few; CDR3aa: CASSLGRAFTYEQYF; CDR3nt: TGTGCCAGCAGCTTAGGCAGGGCCTTCACCTACGAGCAGTACTTC
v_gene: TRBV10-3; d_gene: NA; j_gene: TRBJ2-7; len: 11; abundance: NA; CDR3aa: CAISGDVGQYF; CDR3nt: TGTGCCATCAGTGGGGACGTCGGGCAGTACTTC
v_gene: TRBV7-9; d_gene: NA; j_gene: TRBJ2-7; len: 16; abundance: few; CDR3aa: CASSHPPAGERYEQYF; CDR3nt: TGTGCCAGCAGCCATCCACCCGCAGGGGAACGCTACGAGCAGTACTTC
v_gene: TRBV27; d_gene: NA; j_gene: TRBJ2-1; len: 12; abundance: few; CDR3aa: CASSSAGAEQFF; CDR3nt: TGTGCCAGCAGTTCCGCAGGGGCTGAGCAGTTCTTC
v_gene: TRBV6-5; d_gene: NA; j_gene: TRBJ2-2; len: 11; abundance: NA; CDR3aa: CASRRAGELFF; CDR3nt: TGTGCCAGCAGAAGAGCTGGGGAGCTGTTTTTT
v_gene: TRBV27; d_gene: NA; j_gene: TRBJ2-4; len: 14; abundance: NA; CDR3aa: CASSLGAGRDIQYF; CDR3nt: TGTGCCAGCAGTTTAGGGGCAGGGCGGGACATTCAGTACTTC
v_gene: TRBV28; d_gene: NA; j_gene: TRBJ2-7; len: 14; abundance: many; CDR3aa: CASSPLARTYEQYF; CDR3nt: TGTGCCAGCTCGCCTCTAGCGCGGACCTACGAGCAGTACTTC
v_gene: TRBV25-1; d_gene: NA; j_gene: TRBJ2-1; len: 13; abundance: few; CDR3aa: CASSDLGSLEQFF; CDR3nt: TGTGCCAGCAGTGACCTAGGGAGCCTCGAGCAGTTCTTC
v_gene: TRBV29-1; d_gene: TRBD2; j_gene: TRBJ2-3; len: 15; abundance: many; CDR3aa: CSVRGLAGRTDTQYF; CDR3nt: TGCAGCGTGAGGGGACTAGCGGGCCGCACAGATACGCAGTATTTT
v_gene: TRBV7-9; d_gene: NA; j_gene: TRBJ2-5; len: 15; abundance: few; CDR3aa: CASSFKGREQETQYF; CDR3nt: TGTGCCAGCAGCTTCAAGGGCAGGGAGCAAGAGACCCAGTACTTC
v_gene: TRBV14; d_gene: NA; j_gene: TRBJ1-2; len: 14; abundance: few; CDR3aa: CASSQGGTVYGYTF; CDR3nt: TGTGCCAGCAGCCAAGGCGGAACGGTCTATGGCTACACCTTC
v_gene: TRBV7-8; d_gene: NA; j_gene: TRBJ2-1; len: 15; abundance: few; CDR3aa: CASSFPSGSNNEQFF; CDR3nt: TGTGCCAGCAGCTTTCCCAGCGGGTCGAACAATGAGCAGTTCTTC
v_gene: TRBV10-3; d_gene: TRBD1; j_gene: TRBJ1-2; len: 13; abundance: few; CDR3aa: CATPSGTDYGYTF; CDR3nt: TGTGCCACCCCCTCCGGGACAGACTATGGCTACACCTTC
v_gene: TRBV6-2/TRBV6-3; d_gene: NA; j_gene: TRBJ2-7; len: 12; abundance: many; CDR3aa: CASSDRPGEQYF; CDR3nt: TGTGCCAGCAGTGACCGACCGGGCGAGCAGTACTTC
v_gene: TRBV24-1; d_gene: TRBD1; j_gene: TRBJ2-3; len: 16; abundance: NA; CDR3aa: CATSDPGQERADTQYF; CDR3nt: TGTGCCACCAGTGACCCGGGACAGGAGAGGGCAGATACGCAGTATTTT
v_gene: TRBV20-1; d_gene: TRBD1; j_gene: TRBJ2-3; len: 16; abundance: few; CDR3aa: CSNDRGPILGTDTQYF; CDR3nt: TGCAGCAACGACAGGGGGCCTATATTGGGCACAGATACGCAGTATTTT
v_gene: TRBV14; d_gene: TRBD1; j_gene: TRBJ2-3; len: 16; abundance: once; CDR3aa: CASSQGTGGTSDTQYF; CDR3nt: TGTGCCAGCAGCCAAGGGACAGGGGGAACCTCTGATACGCAGTATTTT
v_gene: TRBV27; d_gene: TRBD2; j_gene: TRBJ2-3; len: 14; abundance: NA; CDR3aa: CASSLGLPGDTQYF; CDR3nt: TGTGCCAGCAGTTTGGGACTACCCGGGGATACGCAGTATTTT
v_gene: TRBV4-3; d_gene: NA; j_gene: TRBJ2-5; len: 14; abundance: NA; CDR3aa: CASSQEGRDEPQYF; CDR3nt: TGCGCCAGCAGCCAAGAAGGCAGGGATGAGCCCCAGTACTTC
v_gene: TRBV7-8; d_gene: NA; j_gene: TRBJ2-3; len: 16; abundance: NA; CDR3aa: CASSLVRGTRADTQNF; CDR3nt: TGTGCCAGCAGCTTAGTACGGGGGACCCGGGCAGATACGCAGAATTTT
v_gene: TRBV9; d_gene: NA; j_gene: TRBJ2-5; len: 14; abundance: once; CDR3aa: CASSDGRRGETQYF; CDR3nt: TGTGCCAGCAGCGATGGCAGGCGGGGAGAGACCCAGTACTTC
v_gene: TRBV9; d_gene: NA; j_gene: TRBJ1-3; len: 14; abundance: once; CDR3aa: CASGVSDRGNTIYF; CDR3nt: TGTGCCAGCGGCGTTAGTGACAGAGGAAACACCATATATTTT
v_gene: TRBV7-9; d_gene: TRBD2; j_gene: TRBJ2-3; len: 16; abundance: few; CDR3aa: CASAPPGGEGTDTQYF; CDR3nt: TGTGCCAGCGCCCCCCCGGGAGGCGAGGGCACAGATACGCAGTATTTT
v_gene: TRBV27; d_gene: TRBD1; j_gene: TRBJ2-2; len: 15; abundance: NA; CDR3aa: CASSLAGGRTGEQLF; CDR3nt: TGTGCCAGCAGTTTGGCAGGGGGCCGTACCGGGGAGCAGTTATTT
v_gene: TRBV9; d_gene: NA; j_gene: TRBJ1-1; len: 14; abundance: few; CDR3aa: CASTTGGRNTEAFF; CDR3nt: TGTGCCAGCACTACTGGGGGCCGCAACACTGAAGCTTTCTTT
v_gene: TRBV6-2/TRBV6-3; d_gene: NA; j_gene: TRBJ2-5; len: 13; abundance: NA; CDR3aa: CASSLLYQETQYF; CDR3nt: TGTGCCAGCAGTTTGTTGTACCAAGAGACCCAGTACTTC
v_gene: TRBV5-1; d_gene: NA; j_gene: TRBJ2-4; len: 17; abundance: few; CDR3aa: CASSPEGTLGAKNIQYF; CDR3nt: TGCGCCAGCAGCCCGGAAGGGACCCTCGGGGCCAAAAACATTCAGTACTTC
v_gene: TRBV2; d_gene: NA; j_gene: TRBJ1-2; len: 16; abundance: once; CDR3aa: CASSETYTGTPYGYTF; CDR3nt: TGTGCCAGCAGTGAAACCTATACCGGGACCCCCTATGGCTACACCTTC
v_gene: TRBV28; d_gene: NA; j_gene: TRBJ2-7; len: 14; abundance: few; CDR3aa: CASSLFATVDEQYF; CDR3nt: TGTGCCAGCAGTTTATTCGCGACAGTCGACGAGCAGTACTTC
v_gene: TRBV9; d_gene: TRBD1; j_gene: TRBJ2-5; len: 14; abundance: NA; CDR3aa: CASSAWDSQEAQYF; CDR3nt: TGTGCCAGCAGCGCTTGGGACAGCCAAGAGGCCCAGTACTTC
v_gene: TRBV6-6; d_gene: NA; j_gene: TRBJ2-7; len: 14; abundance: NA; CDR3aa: CASSEADRSYEQYF; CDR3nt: TGTGCCAGCAGTGAGGCGGACAGATCCTACGAGCAGTACTTC
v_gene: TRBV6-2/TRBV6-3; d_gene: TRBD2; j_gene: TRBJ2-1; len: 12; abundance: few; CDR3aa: CASEGLAWEQFF; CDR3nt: TGTGCCAGCGAGGGACTAGCATGGGAGCAGTTCTTC
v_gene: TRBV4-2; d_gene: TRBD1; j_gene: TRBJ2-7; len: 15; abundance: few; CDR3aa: CASSQVQGVGDEQYF; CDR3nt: TGTGCCAGCAGCCAAGTACAGGGGGTAGGGGACGAGCAGTACTTC
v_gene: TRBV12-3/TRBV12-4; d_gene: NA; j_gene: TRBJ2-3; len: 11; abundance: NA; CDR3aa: CASQRGGTQYF; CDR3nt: TGTGCCAGCCAAAGGGGGGGTACGCAGTATTTT
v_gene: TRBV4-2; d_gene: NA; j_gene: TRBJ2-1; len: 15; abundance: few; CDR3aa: CASSLGTLREDEQFF; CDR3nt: TGTGCCAGCAGCCTTGGGACCCTACGTGAGGATGAGCAGTTCTTC
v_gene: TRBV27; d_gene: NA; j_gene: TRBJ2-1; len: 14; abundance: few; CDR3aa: CASKQDQMYNEQFF; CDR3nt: TGTGCCAGCAAGCAGGACCAAATGTACAATGAGCAGTTCTTC
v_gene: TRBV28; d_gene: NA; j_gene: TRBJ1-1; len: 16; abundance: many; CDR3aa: CASSLASYRGGTEAFF; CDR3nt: TGTGCCAGCAGTTTAGCATCGTACCGGGGAGGGACTGAAGCTTTCTTT
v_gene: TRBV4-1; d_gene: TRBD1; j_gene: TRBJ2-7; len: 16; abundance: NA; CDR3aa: CASSPEGQGRAYEQYF; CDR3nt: TGCGCCAGCAGCCCTGAGGGACAGGGGAGAGCCTACGAGCAGTACTTC
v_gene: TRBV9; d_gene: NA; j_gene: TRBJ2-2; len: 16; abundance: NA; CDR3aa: CASSLRGGAHTGELFF; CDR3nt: TGTGCCAGCAGCCTCAGGGGAGGGGCGCACACCGGGGAGCTGTTTTTT
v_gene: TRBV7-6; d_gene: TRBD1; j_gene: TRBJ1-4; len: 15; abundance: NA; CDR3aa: CASSTTTGANEKLFF; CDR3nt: TGTGCCAGCAGCACAACGACAGGGGCAAATGAAAAACTGTTTTTT
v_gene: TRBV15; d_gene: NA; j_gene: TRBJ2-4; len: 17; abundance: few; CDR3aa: CATSNLDGQRSKNIQYF; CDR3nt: TGTGCCACCAGCAACCTGGACGGACAGAGAAGCAAAAACATTCAGTACTTC
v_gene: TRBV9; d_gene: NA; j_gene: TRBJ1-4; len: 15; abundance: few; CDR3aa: CASSAGGAGYEKLFF; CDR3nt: TGTGCCAGCAGCGCCGGCGGGGCGGGCTATGAAAAACTGTTTTTT
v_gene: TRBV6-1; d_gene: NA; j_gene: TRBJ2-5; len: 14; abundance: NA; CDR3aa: CASSEWPHQETQYF; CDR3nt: TGTGCCAGCAGTGAGTGGCCCCACCAAGAGACCCAGTACTTC
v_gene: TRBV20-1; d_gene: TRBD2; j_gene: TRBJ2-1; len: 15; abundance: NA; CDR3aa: CSVRDRTSGNGEQSF; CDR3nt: TGCAGTGTTAGAGATAGGACTAGCGGGAACGGTGAGCAGTCCTTC
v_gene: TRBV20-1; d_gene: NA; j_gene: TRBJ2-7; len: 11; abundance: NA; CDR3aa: CSASISYEQYF; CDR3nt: TGCAGTGCATCGATTTCCTACGAGCAGTACTTC
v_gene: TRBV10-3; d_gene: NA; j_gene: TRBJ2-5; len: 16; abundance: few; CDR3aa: CAISDGAGRYQETQYF; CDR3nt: TGTGCCATCAGTGACGGGGCAGGGCGGTACCAAGAGACCCAGTACTTC
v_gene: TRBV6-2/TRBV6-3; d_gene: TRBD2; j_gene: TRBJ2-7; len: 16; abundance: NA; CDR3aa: CASSYSVPSGYYEQYF; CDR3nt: TGTGCCAGCAGTTACTCGGTCCCTAGCGGGTACTACGAGCAGTACTTC
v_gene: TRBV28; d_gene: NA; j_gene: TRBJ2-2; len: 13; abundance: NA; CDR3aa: CASRTWGTGELFF; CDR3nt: TGTGCCAGCCGTACGTGGGGCACCGGGGAGCTGTTTTTT